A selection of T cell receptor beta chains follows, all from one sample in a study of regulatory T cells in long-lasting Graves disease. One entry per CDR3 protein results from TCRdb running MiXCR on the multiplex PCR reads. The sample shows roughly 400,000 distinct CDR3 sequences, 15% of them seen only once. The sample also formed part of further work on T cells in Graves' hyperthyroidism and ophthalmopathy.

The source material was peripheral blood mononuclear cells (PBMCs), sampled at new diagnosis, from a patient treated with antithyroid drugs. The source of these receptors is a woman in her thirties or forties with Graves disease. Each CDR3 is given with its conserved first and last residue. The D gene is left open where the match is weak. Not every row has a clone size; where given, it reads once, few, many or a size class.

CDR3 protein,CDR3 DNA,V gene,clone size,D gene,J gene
CASSPGLAGGNEQYF,TGTGCCAGCTCACCGGGACTAGCGGGAGGCAACGAGCAGTACTTC,TRBV18,NA,TRBD2,TRBJ2-7
CASRDTGVETQYF,TGTGCCAGTAGGGATACAGGGGTTGAGACCCAGTACTTC,TRBV19,many,TRBD1,TRBJ2-5
CASALSDTQYF,TGTGCTTCTGCCTTATCAGATACGCAGTATTTT,TRBV6-2/TRBV6-3,NA,NA,TRBJ2-3
CSAREWAGPTDTQYF,TGCAGTGCTAGAGAATGGGCAGGGCCCACAGATACGCAGTATTTT,TRBV20-1,many,NA,TRBJ2-3
CASSLIDRDTQWPQHF,TGTGCCAGCAGCTTAATCGACCGGGACACTCAGTGGCCCCAGCATTTT,TRBV7-4,few,NA,TRBJ1-5
CASSVQAVSYNEQFF,TGTGCCAGCAGTGTACAAGCGGTCTCCTACAATGAGCAGTTCTTC,TRBV2,many,NA,TRBJ2-1
CASSYSRASSYEQYF,TGTGCCAGCAGTTATAGTCGAGCGAGCTCCTACGAGCAGTACTTC,TRBV6-9,many,NA,TRBJ2-7
CASSIPNGSLGMNTEAFF,TGCGCCAGCAGCATCCCGAACGGGTCTTTGGGGATGAACACTGAAGCTTTCTTT,TRBV5-1,many,NA,TRBJ1-1
CASRVTSGNTIYF,TGTGCCAGTAGGGTGACTTCTGGAAACACCATATATTTT,TRBV19,NA,NA,TRBJ1-3
CASSLSKLTARGQPQHF,TGTGCCAGCAGTTTAAGCAAGTTGACGGCTCGCGGTCAGCCCCAGCATTTT,TRBV28,many,NA,TRBJ1-5
CSVSADSYEQYF,TGCAGCGTCTCAGCGGACTCCTACGAGCAGTACTTC,TRBV29-1,many,NA,TRBJ2-7
CASSFGLATGELFF,TGTGCCAGCAGTTTCGGGCTAGCAACCGGGGAGCTGTTTTTT,TRBV12-3/TRBV12-4,NA,NA,TRBJ2-2
CASSLSSGGAFGYTF,TGTGCCAGCAGTTTATCGTCAGGGGGCGCATTTGGCTACACCTTC,TRBV27,NA,TRBD1,TRBJ1-2
CASSQGLAGAAGANVLTF,TGTGCCAGCAGCCAAGGACTAGCGGGAGCGGCTGGGGCCAACGTCCTGACTTTC,TRBV3-1,NA,TRBD2,TRBJ2-6
CASSPLTGGNTGELFF,TGTGCCAGCAGCCCGCTCACGGGAGGCAACACCGGGGAGCTGTTTTTT,TRBV11-2,many,TRBD2,TRBJ2-2
CASSDLVGLDTDTQYF,TGCGCCAGCAGTGATTTAGTGGGACTAGACACAGATACGCAGTATTTT,TRBV10-1,NA,TRBD2,TRBJ2-3
CASSQGKGTEAFF,TGTGCCAGCAGCCAGGGAAAGGGCACTGAAGCTTTCTTT,TRBV28,many,NA,TRBJ1-1
CASSPIENQPQHF,TGTGCCAGCAGTCCGATCGAAAATCAGCCCCAGCATTTT,TRBV27,many,NA,TRBJ1-5
CASSFLDRLENIQYF,TGTGCCAGCAGCTTTCTGGACAGGTTGGAAAACATTCAGTACTTC,TRBV7-2,many,TRBD1,TRBJ2-4
CASSSLSGTYNEQFF,TGTGCCAGCAGTTCCCTGTCAGGCACCTACAATGAGCAGTTCTTC,TRBV12-3/TRBV12-4,many,NA,TRBJ2-1
CASSPGTPDLFF,TGTGCCAGCAGTCCCGGGACACCGGATCTGTTTTTT,TRBV7-9,many,NA,TRBJ2-2
CASSRGGTNTGELFF,TGTGCCAGCAGCCGTGGAGGGACGAACACCGGGGAGCTGTTTTTT,TRBV11-3,many,NA,TRBJ2-2
CASSLFTPDTGELFF,TGTGCCAGCAGCCTCTTCACTCCGGACACCGGGGAGCTGTTTTTT,TRBV28,NA,NA,TRBJ2-2
CSATRLAGGPYTDTQYF,TGCAGTGCTACCAGACTAGCGGGAGGGCCTTACACAGATACGCAGTATTTT,TRBV20-1,many,TRBD2,TRBJ2-3
CASSLWANQETQYF,TGTGCCAGCAGTTTATGGGCCAACCAAGAGACCCAGTACTTC,TRBV28,many,NA,TRBJ2-5
CASSSKQGGGQPQHF,TGTGCCAGCAGCTCCAAACAGGGGGGTGGACAGCCCCAGCATTTT,TRBV6-1,NA,TRBD1,TRBJ1-5
CASSQTAGETEAFF,TGTGCCAGCAGCCAAACGGCCGGGGAAACTGAAGCTTTCTTT,TRBV7-2,NA,NA,TRBJ1-1
CASSLAGTNAYEQYF,TGCGCCAGCAGCTTGGCCGGGACTAATGCCTACGAGCAGTACTTC,TRBV5-1,many,TRBD2,TRBJ2-7
CSASVLAGGSGANVLTF,TGCAGTGCTAGCGTCCTAGCGGGAGGTTCTGGGGCCAACGTCCTGACTTTC,TRBV20-1,many,TRBD2,TRBJ2-6
CASSSQGTNEKLFF,TGTGCCAGTAGTTCACAGGGAACTAATGAAAAACTGTTTTTT,TRBV19,NA,NA,TRBJ1-4
CASSNSSGPREGTGELFF,TGTGCCAGCAGTAATTCTAGCGGTCCAAGAGAGGGCACCGGGGAGCTGTTTTTT,TRBV27,few,TRBD2,TRBJ2-2